This T cell receptor (beta chain) was retrieved from a study of blood T cells in healthy people across ages. General study results and limits: Naive CD4+ cell counts and diversity both ran higher in long-lived than in aged donors. Age advanced and TCR beta diversity per million T cells fell, roughly linearly.

Roughly 10 milliliters was the volume of peripheral blood drawn from each donor. Next came a second PCR, run for about 7 to 12 cycles, which used a sample-barcoded 5' primer along with a J-beta primer mix. Every sample returned 2.5 million or more CDR3-containing paired-end reads. MiXCR, applied by TCRdb to the 5' RACE reads, yields one record per CDR3 protein. The sample holds 850,000 to 1,000,000 distinct CDR3 sequences, 51% seen once. The sample holds one count of this clonotype. No antigen is known for it. Sequenced input: blood. The source of this sequence is a woman aged 55 to 70 in good health.

The CDR3 protein is CASSPPLGRTTRGDTQYF. The CDR3 nucleotides are TGTGCCAGCTCACCACCGCTCGGCAGGACCACTCGCGGGGATACGCAGTATTTT. The V gene is TRBV18, the J gene TRBJ2-3, with D perhaps TRBD2 (5 bases). Germline assignment: CDR1 KGHSH and CDR2 LQKENI. This CDR3 spans 18 amino acids. Trimming took 0 bases from V and 6 from J, leaving 22 bases between them.